This is a list of T cell receptor beta chains from one sample in a study of blood T cell repertoires in COVID-19. Profiling relied on immunoSEQ multiplex PCR, and the TCRdb table lists in-frame clones only, not all of them. The data show approximately 300,000 clones, roughly 90% seen once. Sequenced: PBMCs or T cells enriched from blood (not recorded which). The receptors come from a woman aged 25 to 39 who had been exposed to COVID-19. Each CDR3 is given with its conserved first and last residue. The D gene is left open where the match is weak. Clone sizes are given selectively: once, few, many, or a class where the clone is expanded.

V gene	clone size	J gene	D gene	CDR3 protein	CDR3 DNA
TRBV10-3	.	TRBJ1-4	.	CAISVTGRVTNEKLFF	TGTGCCATCAGTGTAACAGGACGAGTGACTAATGAAAAACTGTTTTTT
TRBV4-2	.	TRBJ1-1	.	CASSRSGSNTEAFF	TGTGCCAGCAGTCGCTCGGGGTCCAACACTGAAGCTTTCTTT
TRBV6-5	.	TRBJ1-2	TRBD1	CASSFKLQGAGGYTF	TGTGCCAGCAGTTTCAAATTACAGGGGGCGGGTGGCTACACCTTC
TRBV7-2	.	TRBJ1-2	TRBD1	CASSLGGPRGDYGYTF	TGTGCCAGCAGCTTAGGCGGGCCCAGGGGGGACTATGGCTACACCTTC
TRBV5-1	.	TRBJ1-2	TRBD1	CASSPGQGGNYGYTF	TGCGCCAGCAGCCCGGGACAGGGGGGCAACTATGGCTACACCTTC
TRBV19	.	TRBJ2-7	TRBD2	CASSDGGLAGNPYEQYF	TGTGCCAGTAGTGACGGAGGACTAGCGGGAAATCCCTACGAGCAGTACTTC
TRBV11-1	.	TRBJ2-7	.	CASSFLGNTYEQYF	TGTGCCAGCAGCTTCCTTGGTAACACCTACGAGCAGTACTTC
TRBV6-5	.	TRBJ2-7	.	CASSDGGPYEQYF	TGTGCCAGCAGCGATGGCGGGCCCTACGAGCAGTACTTC
TRBV4-1	.	TRBJ2-1	.	CASSQDHGAKDEQFF	TGCGCCAGCAGCCAAGATCATGGAGCTAAGGATGAGCAGTTCTTC
TRBV7-2	.	TRBJ1-1	.	CASSLFRGENTEAFF	TGTGCCAGCAGCTTATTCCGCGGCGAAAACACTGAAGCTTTCTTT
TRBV7-9	.	TRBJ2-1	TRBD2	CASSRDGFRGGVRNEQFF	TGTGCCAGCAGCCGAGATGGTTTTCGCGGGGGGGTTCGCAATGAGCAGTTCTTC
TRBV7-2	.	TRBJ1-6	.	CASSLSGRGSTLGNSPLHF	TGTGCCAGCAGCTTAAGTGGCAGGGGTTCCACGCTAGGTAATTCACCCCTCCACTTT
TRBV6-5	.	TRBJ1-5	.	CASTVKYGNQPQHF	TGTGCCAGCACGGTTAAGTACGGCAATCAGCCCCAGCATTTT
TRBV6-2/TRBV6-3	.	TRBJ1-5	.	CASSYSYQSNQPQHF	TGTGCCAGCAGTTACTCTTACCAGAGCAATCAGCCCCAGCATTTT
TRBV6-2/TRBV6-3	.	TRBJ1-1	TRBD1	CASSYTRGSAFF	TGTGCCAGCAGTTACACCAGGGGGAGCGCTTTCTTT
TRBV11-2	once	TRBJ1-1	TRBD1	CASSFPRGRGQVTEAFF	TGTGCCAGCAGCTTTCCCCGGGGCAGGGGGCAGGTCACTGAAGCTTTCTTT
TRBV4-3	.	TRBJ1-2	.	CASSQDLGREDGYTF	TGCGCCAGCAGCCAAGATCTAGGGAGAGAAGATGGCTACACCTTC
TRBV5-4	.	TRBJ1-1	.	CASSLFRREKWITEAFF	TGTGCCAGCAGCTTGTTTCGGAGGGAGAAGTGGATCACTGAAGCTTTCTTT
TRBV6-2/TRBV6-3	.	TRBJ1-1	TRBD1	CASSYSRGVGYPNTEAFF	TGTGCCAGCAGTTACTCCAGGGGGGTCGGCTACCCGAACACTGAAGCTTTCTTT
TRBV6-1	once	TRBJ1-1	.	CASSEFRFEAFF	TGTGCCAGCAGTGAATTTAGATTTGAAGCTTTCTTT
TRBV3-1/TRBV3-2	.	TRBJ1-2	TRBD1	CASSQDLRQGRGYTF	TGTGCCAGCAGCCAAGATCTTCGACAGGGTCGGGGCTACACCTTC
TRBV11-2	.	TRBJ2-3	TRBD2	CASSLWGRGGTDTQYF	TGTGCCAGCAGCTTATGGGGACGGGGGGGCACAGATACGCAGTATTTT
TRBV19	.	TRBJ1-2	.	CASSSIRGAGSSDYGYTF	TGTGCCAGTAGTTCCATCCGAGGGGCGGGATCATCGGACTATGGCTACACCTTC
TRBV5-4	.	TRBJ2-3	.	CASSLLVRTKGSTDTQYF	TGTGCCAGCAGCTTGCTTGTGCGGACTAAGGGTTCCACAGATACGCAGTATTTT
TRBV10-3	.	TRBJ2-7	TRBD1	CAISTRDSSYEQYF	TGTGCCATCAGTACCCGGGACAGCAGCTACGAGCAGTACTTC
TRBV2	.	TRBJ2-3	TRBD2	CASSQKGAGSFTDTQYF	TGTGCCAGCAGTCAGAAAGGAGCGGGATCTTTCACAGATACGCAGTATTTT
TRBV3-1/TRBV3-2	.	TRBJ2-7	.	CASRRSAGEQYF	TGTGCCAGCAGGCGATCGGCGGGGGAGCAGTACTTC
TRBV6-2/TRBV6-3	.	TRBJ2-7	TRBD1	CASSYTVRQGSYEQYF	TGTGCCAGCAGTTACACTGTCCGACAGGGCTCCTACGAGCAGTACTTC
TRBV15	.	TRBJ2-1	TRBD2	CATSSMGLENNEQFF	TGTGCCACCAGCAGCATGGGACTAGAAAACAATGAGCAGTTCTTC
TRBV11-1	.	TRBJ2-7	.	CASSFRGTYEQYF	TGTGCCAGCAGCTTTCGAGGGACCTACGAGCAGTACTTC
TRBV4-3	.	TRBJ2-4	TRBD2	CASSQGAAGGQNIQYF	TGCGCCAGCAGCCAAGGGGCAGCGGGGGGGCAAAACATTCAGTACTTC
TRBV11-2	.	TRBJ1-1	.	CASSLRTEAFF	TGTGCCAGCAGCTTGCGAACTGAAGCTTTCTTT
TRBV15	.	TRBJ1-5	.	CATSRRGAGVNQPQHF	TGTGCCACCAGCAGAAGGGGCGCCGGAGTCAATCAGCCCCAGCATTTT
TRBV20-1	once	TRBJ1-1	.	CSARQGLAFF	TGCAGTGCTAGACAGGGGCTCGCTTTCTTT
TRBV5-5	.	TRBJ1-2	.	CASSSGTGNYGYTF	TGTGCCAGCAGCTCAGGGACTGGCAACTATGGCTACACCTTC
TRBV4-1	.	TRBJ1-4	TRBD1	CASSQDAGQYEKLFF	TGCGCCAGCAGCCAAGACGCGGGACAGTATGAAAAACTGTTTTTT
TRBV4-1	.	TRBJ1-1	.	CASSSAAGSEAFF	TGCGCCAGCAGCTCCGCGGCGGGCTCTGAAGCTTTCTTT